This record concerns one TCR beta chain sequence. Its cognate antigen is unknown. The data were obtained in a study of T cell responses to AZD1222 COVID-19 vaccine. Study results and caveats: Reports say nearly half of spike-specific TCRs go after unmutated variant regions. Among those given AZD1222, only five or six were seropositive at baseline. Spike-wide coverage was observed for vaccine-associated CD4 TCRs, with dominant responses at 160-218 and 743-854. Donors, mostly white British, included more females; clonal diversity was possibly underestimated.

TCRdb's copy holds only in-frame clones and misses some; the assay was immunoSEQ multiplex PCR. The table shows approximately 180,000 clones, with 85% to 95% occurring only once. Germline V gene sequence: CDR1 MDHEN, CDR2 SYDVKM. The length of the CDR3 is 15 residues. The V end was cut by 2 bases, the J end by 4 bases, with 14 bases between. The chain links TRBV28 to TRBJ1-1, with D perhaps matching TRBD1 (6 bases). This TCR derives from an adult who received the MenACWY meningococcal vaccine as a control. The source was peripheral blood, collected 28 days after the second dose of the MenACWY control vaccine. The CDR3: CASSLGIGGATEAFF. The CDR3 DNA reads as TGTGCCAGCAGTTTAGGGATAGGGGGGGCCACTGAAGCTTTCTTT.